This T cell receptor (beta chain) stems from a study of cytomegalovirus exposure and HLA in healthy donors. The donors were in the roughly 120-subject validation cohort, distinct from the roughly 720-subject first cohort. Turning to this clone: The antigen is unknown.

TCRdb's table, derived via immunoSEQ multiplex PCR, lists solely in-frame clones and lacks some. The sample has fewer than 250,000 clones, approximately 87% seen once. Regarding the study as a whole: TCR beta chains numbering roughly 150 were designated cytomegalovirus-associated. In vitro experiments confirmed that a few CMV-associated chains were specific for CMV antigens.

The CDR3 is 17 residues long. Germline V gives CDR1 LGHNA, CDR2 YSLEER. V gave up 0 bases and J gave up 5 bases; unmatched junction bases: 8. Input material: PBMCs. The chain recombines TRBV4-3 with TRBJ2-3, with 10 bases fitting TRBD2. The sequence was collected from a man in his late teens or twenties in good health and CMV-seronegative. CDR3 DNA: TGCGCCAGCAGCCAAGAACCAGCGGGGGGGTATGGAGATACGCAGTATTTT. Amino acids: CASSQEPAGGYGDTQYF.